The entry that follows covers one T cell receptor beta chain sequence. CDR3 length equals 11 residues. The germline V gene encodes CDR1 SNHLY and CDR2 FYNNEI. V dropped 7 bases and J dropped 8 bases, with 11 bases sitting between them. The data are from a study of blood T cell repertoires in COVID-19. Overall study: Donors in the United States, Italy and Spain gave samples during acute or convalescent COVID-19. From T cells, B-cell-depleted T cells, or PBMCs came the material, which was cDNA or gDNA.

Per the original methods: The authors estimated nucleated cell counts from reference gene primer amplification. Method: immunoSEQ multiplex PCR; TCRdb's copy keeps in-frame clones and lacks some. V, J and clone size derive from that table, while D and trimming were established from the DNA sequence. The data hold about 190,000 clones, with roughly 84% observed a single time. The sequenced sample consisted of peripheral blood. J is TRBJ1-2 and V is TRBV2; unclear D gene. The source is a woman aged 40 to 50 who had recovered from COVID-19. CDR3 DNA: TGTGCCAGCAACGAGGGCGCAGGCTACACCTTC. Amino acid sequence: CASNEGAGYTF.